Below, 25 T cell receptor beta chains from the same sample are listed, as sequenced in a study of T cell changes during pregnancy in multiple sclerosis. Generated by immunoSEQ multiplex PCR, the TCRdb table keeps only in-frame clones and is missing some. This sample carries 40,000 or so clones, more than 85% of them seen once, and the ten largest clones take approximately 5%. The material sequenced was CD8+ T cells from peripheral blood mononuclear cells, taken in the third trimester of pregnancy. These receptors were taken from a female donor with multiple sclerosis, enrolled in a pregnancy study.

The CDR3 nucleotides are TGTGCCAGCATAGGACTAGCATCGGGCGGCGGGGAGCTGTTTTTT. This translates into CASIGLASGGGELFF. The chain carries TRBV25-1 and TRBJ2-2, with 8 bases that match TRBD2. CDR1 and CDR2 from the germline V gene are MGHDK and SYGVNS. Germline trimming cut 7 bases from V and 7 bases from J; bases unmatched to any gene: 11. The CDR3 loop spans 15 amino acids. The full variable domain, its missing parts supplied by reference TRBV25-1 and TRBJ2-2, is EADIYQTPRYLVIGTGKKITLECSQTMGHDKMYWYQQDPGMELHLIHYSYGVNSTEKGDLSSESTVSRIRTEHFPLTLESARPSHTSQYLCASIGLASGGGELFFGEGSRLTVL.

The CDR3 DNA follows: TGTGCCAGCAGTTTACCAGCGGGAGTAGGGGAGACCCAGTACTTC. This gives the protein CASSLPAGVGETQYF. This sequence joins TRBV28 and TRBJ2-5; 8 positions agree with TRBD2. The germline V gene has CDR1 MDHEN and CDR2 SYDVKM. The V gene end was trimmed by 2 bases and the J gene end by 5 bases; junction bases not matched to a gene: 7. CDR3 size: 15 residues.

Relative to its sample, this clone is medium-sized. V and J are TRBV19 and TRBJ1-5; 7 bases are shared with TRBD1. Looked up from germline, CDR1 is LNHDA and CDR2 is SQIVND (reference sequence). The CDR3 has 15 residues. J lost 6 bases, V lost 5 bases, and 10 bases had no gene match. CDR3 sequence reads: CASSLTGASGQPQHF. The CDR3 DNA reads as TGTGCCAGTAGTTTAACAGGGGCCTCAGGTCAGCCCCAGCATTTT.

This clone was counted once. The V call is TRBV4-3, the J call TRBJ2-5; 8 bases align to TRBD2. The CDR3 is 15 amino acids. After removal of 0 bases from V and 5 bases from J, the junction contained 5 bases not matched to a gene. Germline loops: CDR1 LGHNA, CDR2 YSLEER. The CDR3 nucleotides are TGCGCCAGCAGCCAAGAAAGAGCGGGAGCGGAGACCCAGTACTTC. Its translation is CASSQERAGAETQYF.

The CDR3 region is CASSFRGGSGEKLFF. As DNA, the CDR3 is TGTGCCAGCAGTTTTAGAGGAGGATCGGGTGAAAAACTGTTTTTT. The chain employs TRBV28 and TRBJ1-4; D not resolved. This CDR3 has 15 amino acids. V lost 3 bases and J lost 7, with 15 bases in between. Germline-derived CDR1 and CDR2 are MDHEN and SYDVKM.

V usage is TRBV4-3 and J usage is TRBJ1-2; 7 nucleotides line up with TRBD1. Per the germline V gene, CDR1 is LGHNA and CDR2 is YSLEER. The CDR3 covers 15 residues. V was clipped by 3 bases and J by 6 bases; unmatched bases: 10. The chain's CDR3 is CASSQGAITGDGYTF. CDR3 nucleotide sequence: TGCGCCAGCAGCCAGGGCGCTATAACAGGGGATGGCTACACCTTC.

The gene calls are TRBV4-1 and TRBJ2-5; 12 bases are a match to TRBD2. With V trimmed by 4 bases and J by 0 bases, 3 bases remained unmatched. CDR1 is MGHRA, CDR2 YSYEKL, per germline. This CDR3 spans 16 amino acids. DNA for the CDR3: TGCGCCAGCAGCCGAGGGACTAGCGGGTACCAAGAGACCCAGTACTTC. Translated: CASSRGTSGYQETQYF.

This chain uses TRBV11-2 with TRBJ2-7, with a tentative D call TRBD2 (6 bases). The germline V gene encodes CDR1 SGHAT and CDR2 FQNNGV. This CDR3 comprises 14 residues. The V and J ends lost 1 base and 2 bases respectively, with 9 bases between them. The CDR3 spells CASSLGDLTYEQYF. As DNA, the CDR3 is TGTGCCAGCAGCTTAGGGGACTTGACCTACGAGCAGTACTTC.

The V and J genes are TRBV19 and TRBJ2-7, with TRBD1 as a possible D gene (6 bases). Trimming pared 8 bases from V and 5 bases from J, leaving 16 bases between. Germline lookup yields CDR1 LNHDA and CDR2 SQIVND (reference sequence). The CDR3 contains 13 residues. CDR3 sequence reads: CASGATGSNEQYF. In DNA form, the CDR3 reads TGTGCCAGTGGGGCCACAGGGTCCAACGAGCAGTACTTC.

The chain employs TRBV4-3 and TRBJ2-5, with no clear D. This CDR3 region has 13 residues. Germline loops: CDR1 LGHNA, CDR2 YSLEER. The V end was cut by 0 bases, the J end by 5 bases, with 7 bases between. The CDR3 DNA sequence: TGCGCCAGCAGCCAAGATCTAGACGAGACCCAGTACTTC. Protein product: CASSQDLDETQYF.

This clone showed up just once. The chain employs TRBV19 and TRBJ2-7, with D possibly matching TRBD1 (6 bases). The V and J ends lost 6 bases and 2 bases respectively, with 11 bases between them. The CDR3 contains 13 residues. Germline CDR1 LNHDA, CDR2 SQIVND (reference sequence). For the CDR3, the DNA is TGTGCCAGTAGCCACAGGGACACCTACGAGCAGTACTTC. Translated: CASSHRDTYEQYF. Supplemented by reference TRBV19 and TRBJ2-7, the full variable domain reads DGGITQSPKYLFRKEGQNVTLSCEQNLNHDAMYWYRQDPGQGLRLIYYSQIVNDFQKGDIAEGYSVSREKKESFPLTVTSAQKNPTAFYLCASSHRDTYEQYFGPGTRLTVT.

The V gene is TRBV2, the J gene TRBJ2-5, with unresolved D. TRBJ2-7 matches the DNA end more closely, so the J call is doubtful. This CDR3 contains 11 residues. Germline V gives CDR1 SNHLY, CDR2 FYNNEI. The CDR3 protein is CASSVSTEQYF. The CDR3 DNA follows: TGTGCCAGCAGTGTTTCTACCGAGCAGTACTTC.

The genes are TRBV10-3 and TRBJ1-2; TRBD1 matches at 8 bases. This CDR3 has 13 amino acids. V dropped 4 bases and J dropped 6; count of bases not matched to a gene: 4. Germline-derived CDR1 and CDR2 are ENHRY and SYGVKD. DNA for the CDR3: TGTGCCATCAGTGTCGACAGGGGCCATGGCTACACCTTC. Residues: CAISVDRGHGYTF.

This clone has only a few counts. The J gene is TRBJ1-1, the V gene TRBV4-2; D unclear. V lost 0 bases to trimming and J lost 11 bases, with 19 bases between them. This CDR3 is built from 15 residues. CDR1 and CDR2 from the germline V gene are LGHNA and YNFKEQ. The CDR3 DNA reads as TGTGCCAGCAGCCAAGATTGGCAGGCCCCCCTGAGTGCTTTCTTT. The encoded protein is CASSQDWQAPLSAFF.

This chain connects TRBV4-1 to TRBJ1-1; tentatively, D is TRBD1 (5 bases). There are 18 residues in the CDR3. Trimming left V 4 bases short and J 0 bases short, with 21 bases between. The germline gives CDR1 MGHRA, CDR2 YSYEKL. Here the CDR3 reads CASSPIPGGYSMNTEAFF. CDR3 in DNA: TGCGCCAGCAGCCCCATCCCTGGGGGGTATAGTATGAACACTGAAGCTTTCTTT.

V is TRBV7-6 and J is TRBJ2-3, with 8 bases lining up with TRBD2. V trimming: 3 bases; J trimming: 5 bases; junction bases outside the gene matches: 7. Germline V gives CDR1 SGHVS, CDR2 FNYEAQ. There are 15 residues in the CDR3. The CDR3 loop reads CASSFTSGAIDTQYF. The CDR3 nucleotides read TGTGCCAGCAGCTTTACTAGCGGAGCGATAGATACGCAGTATTTT.

V is TRBV4-3 and J is TRBJ2-1; D perhaps matches TRBD1 (5 bases). This CDR3 comprises 16 residues. V was shortened by 0 bases and J by 1 base, with 10 bases between the two germline ends. Germline V lookup: CDR1 LGHNA, CDR2 YSLEER. The CDR3, as DNA: TGCGCCAGCAGCCAAGACAGGGTGGGGTCCTACAATGAGCAGTTCTTC. Translating gives CASSQDRVGSYNEQFF.

The V call is TRBV19, the J call TRBJ1-2; no reliable D call. V was cut by 2 bases and J by 8 bases, with 9 bases left in between. Germline CDR1 is LNHDA and CDR2 is SQIVND (reference sequence). CDR3 length: 12 amino acids. This CDR3 reads CASSISEHGYTF. CDR3 in DNA: TGTGCCAGTAGTATAAGTGAGCACGGCTACACCTTC. Variable domain in full (rest from reference TRBV19 and TRBJ1-2): DGGITQSPKYLFRKEGQNVTLSCEQNLNHDAMYWYRQDPGQGLRLIYYSQIVNDFQKGDIAEGYSVSREKKESFPLTVTSAQKNPTAFYLCASSISEHGYTFGSGTRLTVV.

The chain recombines TRBV19 with TRBJ1-1; the match to TRBD1 covers 7 bases. V shed 4 bases, J shed 1 base, and the junction held 6 bases outside the gene matches. The germline V gene encodes CDR1 LNHDA and CDR2 SQIVND (reference sequence). The CDR3 covers 15 residues. The CDR3: CASSTWGQRNTEAFF. DNA for the CDR3: TGTGCCAGTAGTACTTGGGGACAGAGGAACACTGAAGCTTTCTTT.

This rearrangement joins TRBV30 to TRBJ1-2; a weak D match, TRBD1 (6 bases). This CDR3 region has 13 residues. Germline V gives CDR1 GTSNPN, CDR2 SVGIG (reference sequence). Trimming took 1 base from V and 7 from J, leaving 13 bases between them. The CDR3 coding sequence is TGTGCCTGGAGTGAGGGGCCAGGGGCTGGCTACACCTTC. As protein: CAWSEGPGAGYTF.

This clone was seen just once. This sequence joins TRBV18 and TRBJ2-7; 13 bases are a match to TRBD2. This CDR3 comprises 17 residues. In germline, CDR1 is KGHSH, CDR2 LQKENI. V was pared by 4 bases and J by 4 bases, with 10 bases of the junction left unmatched. The CDR3 region has the DNA TGTGCCAGCTCACTATCTCCGGGACTAGCGGGAAGGTACGAGCAGTACTTC. It is translated as CASSLSPGLAGRYEQYF.

The count of this clone is one. The chain has TRBV5-4 and TRBJ2-1; possibly TRBD1 for D (6 bases). Germline V gives CDR1 SGHNT, CDR2 YYREEE (reference sequence). CDR3 length: 16 amino acids. V was shortened by 4 bases and J by 4 bases, with 18 bases between the two germline ends. CDR3 region: CASSRNRDPVYNEQFF. CDR3 DNA sequence: TGTGCCAGCAGCAGGAACAGGGATCCCGTTTACAATGAGCAGTTCTTC. Full variable domain (remainder filled in from reference TRBV5-4 and TRBJ2-1): ETGVTQSPTHLIKTRGQQVTLRCSSQSGHNTVSWYQQALGQGPQFIFQYYREEENGRGNFPPRFSGLQFPNYSSELNVNALELDDSALYLCASSRNRDPVYNEQFFGPGTRLTVL.

The V call is TRBV7-9, the J call TRBJ1-4, with 7 bases that match TRBD1. The CDR3 is made up of 18 amino acids. Per the germline V gene, CDR1 is SEHNR and CDR2 is FQNEAQ (reference sequence). V gave up 2 bases and J gave up 5 bases; unmatched junction bases: 14. The CDR3 is CASSLFPTQQGPNEKLFF. The CDR3 nucleotides are TGTGCCAGCAGCTTATTCCCAACCCAACAGGGGCCAAATGAAAAACTGTTTTTT.

This clone was counted a single time. The rearrangement joins TRBV28 to TRBJ1-2; 9 positions match TRBD1. Per the germline V gene, CDR1 is MDHEN and CDR2 is SYDVKM. J lost 8 bases, V lost 6 bases, and 25 bases had no gene match. This CDR3 contains 19 residues. The CDR3 region is CASSFSTFARTGTGFGYTF. The CDR3 nucleotides read TGTGCCAGCAGCTTCTCGACCTTTGCCCGAACCGGGACAGGGTTCGGCTACACCTTC.

DNA for the CDR3: TGTGCCAGCAGCTTGGAGGGGGCCGGATACACTGAAGCTTTCTTT. Translated, it gives CASSLEGAGYTEAFF. The V and J genes are TRBV7-3 and TRBJ1-1, with 7 bases fitting TRBD1. Germline trimming cut 3 bases from V and 3 bases from J; bases unmatched to any gene: 7. The germline gives CDR1 SGHTA, CDR2 FQGTGA. The CDR3 covers 15 residues.